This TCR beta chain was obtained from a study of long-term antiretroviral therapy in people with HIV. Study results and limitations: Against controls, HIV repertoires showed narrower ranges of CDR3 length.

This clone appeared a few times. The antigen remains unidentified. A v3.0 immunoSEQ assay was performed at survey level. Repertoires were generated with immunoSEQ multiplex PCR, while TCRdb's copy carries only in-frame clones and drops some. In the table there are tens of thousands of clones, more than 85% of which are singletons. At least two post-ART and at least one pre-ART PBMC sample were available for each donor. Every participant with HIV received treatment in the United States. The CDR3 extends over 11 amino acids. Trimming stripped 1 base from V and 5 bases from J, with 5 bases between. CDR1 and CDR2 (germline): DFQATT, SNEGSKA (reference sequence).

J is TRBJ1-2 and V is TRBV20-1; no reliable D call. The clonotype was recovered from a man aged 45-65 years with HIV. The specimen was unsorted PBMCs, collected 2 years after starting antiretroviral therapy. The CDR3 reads CSARAEYGYTF. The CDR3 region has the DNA TGCAGTGCTAGAGCGGAATATGGCTACACCTTC.